This TCR beta chain was found in a study of blood T cell repertoires in COVID-19. The CDR3 contains 14 residues. Germline V gene sequence: CDR1 GTSNPN, CDR2 SVGIG (reference sequence). V was cut by 5 bases and J by 4 bases, with 12 bases left in between. Assay: immunoSEQ multiplex PCR; the TCRdb copy retains only in-frame clones and omits some. The sample includes 35,000 to 55,000 clones, around 87% of them seen just once. The sequence derives from a human donor in a cohort sampled during active COVID-19. This chain joins TRBV30 and TRBJ2-6, with D possibly matching TRBD1 (6 bases). Input material: peripheral blood. In DNA, the CDR3 is TGTGCCTGGTGGTCAGGGGTCGGGGCCAACGTCCTGACTTTC. Encoded protein: CAWWSGVGANVLTF.